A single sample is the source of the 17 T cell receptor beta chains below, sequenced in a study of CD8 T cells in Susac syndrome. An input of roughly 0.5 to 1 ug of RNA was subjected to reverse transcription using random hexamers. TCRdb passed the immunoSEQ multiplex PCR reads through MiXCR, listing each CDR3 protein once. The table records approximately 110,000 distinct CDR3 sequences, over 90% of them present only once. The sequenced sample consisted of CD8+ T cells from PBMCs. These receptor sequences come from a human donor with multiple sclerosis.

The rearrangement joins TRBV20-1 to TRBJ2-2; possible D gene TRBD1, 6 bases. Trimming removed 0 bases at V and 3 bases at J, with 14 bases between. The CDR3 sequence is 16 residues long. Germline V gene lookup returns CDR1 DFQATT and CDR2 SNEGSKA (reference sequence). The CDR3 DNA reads TGCAGTGCTAGAGAACCCGACAGGTTGTACACCGGGGAGCTGTTTTTT. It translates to CSAREPDRLYTGELFF.

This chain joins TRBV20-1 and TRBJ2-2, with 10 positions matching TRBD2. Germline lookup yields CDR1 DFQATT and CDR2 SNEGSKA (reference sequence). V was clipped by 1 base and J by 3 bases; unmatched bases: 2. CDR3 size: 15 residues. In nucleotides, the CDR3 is TGCAGTGCTAGAGTGCTAGCGGGAGACACCGGGGAGCTGTTTTTT. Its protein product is CSARVLAGDTGELFF.

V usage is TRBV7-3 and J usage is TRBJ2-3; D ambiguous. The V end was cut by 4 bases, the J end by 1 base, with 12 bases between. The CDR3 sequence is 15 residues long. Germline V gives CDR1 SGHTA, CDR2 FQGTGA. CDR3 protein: CASSSELTGTDTQYF. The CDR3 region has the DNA TGTGCCAGCAGCTCCGAATTAACAGGCACAGATACGCAGTATTTT.

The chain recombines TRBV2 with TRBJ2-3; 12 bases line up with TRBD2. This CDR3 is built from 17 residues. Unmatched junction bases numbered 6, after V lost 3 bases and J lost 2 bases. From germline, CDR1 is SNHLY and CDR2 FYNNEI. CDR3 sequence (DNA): TGTGCCAGCAGTGACCCGACTAGCGGGGGATTCACAGATACGCAGTATTTT. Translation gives CASSDPTSGGFTDTQYF. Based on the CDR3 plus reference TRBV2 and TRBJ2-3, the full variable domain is EPEVTQTPSHQVTQMGQEVILRCVPISNHLYFYWYRQILGQKVEFLVSFYNNEISEKSEIFDDQFSVERPDGSNFTLKIRSTKLEDSAMYFCASSDPTSGGFTDTQYFGPGTRLTVL.

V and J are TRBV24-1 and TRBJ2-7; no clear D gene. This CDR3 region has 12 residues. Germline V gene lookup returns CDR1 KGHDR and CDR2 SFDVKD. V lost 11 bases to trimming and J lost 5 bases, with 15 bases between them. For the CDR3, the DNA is TGTGCCATCTATCTGGGTCCCCACGAGCAGTACGTC. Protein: CAIYLGPHEQYV.

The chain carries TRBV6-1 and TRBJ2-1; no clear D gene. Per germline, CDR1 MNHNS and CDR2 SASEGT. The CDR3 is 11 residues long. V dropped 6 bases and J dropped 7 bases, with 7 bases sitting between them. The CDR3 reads CASRHLNEQFF. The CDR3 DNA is TGTGCCAGCAGGCATCTGAATGAGCAGTTCTTC.

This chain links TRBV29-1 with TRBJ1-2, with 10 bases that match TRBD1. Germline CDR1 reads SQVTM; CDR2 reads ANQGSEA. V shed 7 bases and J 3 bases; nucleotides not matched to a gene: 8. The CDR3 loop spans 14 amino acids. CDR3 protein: CSAGTGAAYYGYTF. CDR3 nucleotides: TGCAGCGCCGGGACAGGGGCCGCCTACTATGGCTACACCTTC.

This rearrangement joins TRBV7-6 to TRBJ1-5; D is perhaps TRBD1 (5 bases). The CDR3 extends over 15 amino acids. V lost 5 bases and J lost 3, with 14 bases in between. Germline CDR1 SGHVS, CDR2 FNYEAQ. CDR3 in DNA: TGTGCCAGCAGCCTAGGTGCAGGGATCAATCAGCCCCAGCATTTT. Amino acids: CASSLGAGINQPQHF.

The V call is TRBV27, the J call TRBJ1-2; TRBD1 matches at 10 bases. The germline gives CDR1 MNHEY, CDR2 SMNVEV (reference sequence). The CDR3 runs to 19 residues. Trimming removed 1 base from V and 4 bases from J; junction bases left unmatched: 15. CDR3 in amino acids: CASSLLGRQGAILGYGYTF. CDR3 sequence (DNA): TGTGCCAGCAGTTTATTAGGCCGACAGGGGGCCATTCTGGGCTATGGCTACACCTTC.

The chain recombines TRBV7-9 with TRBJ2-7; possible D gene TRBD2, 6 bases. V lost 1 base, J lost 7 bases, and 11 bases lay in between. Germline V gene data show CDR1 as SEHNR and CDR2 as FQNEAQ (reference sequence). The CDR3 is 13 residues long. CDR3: CASSLGRGKEQYV. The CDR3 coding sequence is TGTGCCAGCAGCTTAGGGCGGGGCAAGGAGCAGTACGTC.

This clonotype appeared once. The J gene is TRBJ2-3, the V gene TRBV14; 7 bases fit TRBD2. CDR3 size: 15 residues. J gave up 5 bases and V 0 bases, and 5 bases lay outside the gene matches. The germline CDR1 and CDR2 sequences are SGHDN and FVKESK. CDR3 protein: CASSQDRREVDTQYF. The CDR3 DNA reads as TGTGCCAGCAGCCAAGATCGTCGGGAGGTAGATACGCAGTATTTT.

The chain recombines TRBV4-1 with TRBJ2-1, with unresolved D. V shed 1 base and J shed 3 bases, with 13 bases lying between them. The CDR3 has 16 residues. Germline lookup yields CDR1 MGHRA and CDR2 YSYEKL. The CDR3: CASSQVEGMYYNEQFF. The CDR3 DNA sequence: TGCGCCAGCAGCCAAGTGGAAGGAATGTACTACAATGAGCAGTTCTTC.

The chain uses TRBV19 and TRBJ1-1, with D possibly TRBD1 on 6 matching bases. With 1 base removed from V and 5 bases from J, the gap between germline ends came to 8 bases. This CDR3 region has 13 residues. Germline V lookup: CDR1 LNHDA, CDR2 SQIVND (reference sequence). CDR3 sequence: CASSIGRGTEAFF. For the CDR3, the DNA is TGTGCCAGTAGTATAGGAAGGGGGACTGAAGCTTTCTTT.

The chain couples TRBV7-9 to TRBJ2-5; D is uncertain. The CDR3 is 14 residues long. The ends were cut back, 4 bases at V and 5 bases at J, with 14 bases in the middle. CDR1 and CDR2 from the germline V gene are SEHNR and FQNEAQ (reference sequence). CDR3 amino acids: CASSSPRPRETQYF. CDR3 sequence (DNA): TGTGCCAGCAGCTCACCCCGACCGCGGGAGACCCAGTACTTC.

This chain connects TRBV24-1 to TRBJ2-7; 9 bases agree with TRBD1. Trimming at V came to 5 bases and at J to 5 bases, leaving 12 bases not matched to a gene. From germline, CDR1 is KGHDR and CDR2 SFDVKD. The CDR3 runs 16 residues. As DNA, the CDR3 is TGTGCCACCAGTGGCCTACCCCGGGACAGGGCCCACGAGCAGTACGTC. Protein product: CATSGLPRDRAHEQYV.

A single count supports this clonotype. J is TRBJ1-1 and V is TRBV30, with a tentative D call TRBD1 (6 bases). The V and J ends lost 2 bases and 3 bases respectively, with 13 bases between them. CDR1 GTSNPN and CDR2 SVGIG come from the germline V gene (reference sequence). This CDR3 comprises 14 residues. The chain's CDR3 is CAWSTGFGDTEAFF. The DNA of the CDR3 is TGTGCCTGGAGTACAGGGTTTGGGGACACTGAAGCTTTCTTT.

For the CDR3, the DNA is TGTGCCAGTTCTCCCTATGCGGGGGGCGGCGAGCAGTACTTC. Translated: CASSPYAGGGEQYF. The chain carries TRBV19 and TRBJ2-7, with 8 bases matching TRBD2. CDR1 LNHDA and CDR2 SQIVND come from the germline V gene (reference sequence). V lost 8 bases and J lost 6; bases outside the gene matches: 12. This CDR3 region has 14 residues. The full variable domain, rest sourced from reference TRBV19 and TRBJ2-7, is DGGITQSPKYLFRKEGQNVTLSCEQNLNHDAMYWYRQDPGQGLRLIYYSQIVNDFQKGDIAEGYSVSREKKESFPLTVTSAQKNPTAFYLCASSPYAGGGEQYFGPGTRLTVT.